Detailed here is one TCR beta chain. These data are taken from a study of blood T cell repertoires in COVID-19. Across the whole study: Acute and convalescent COVID-19 specimens originated in the United States, Italy and Spain. PBMCs, B-cell-depleted T cells, or T cells provided the cDNA or gDNA that made up the material.

Assay: immunoSEQ multiplex PCR; the TCRdb copy retains only in-frame clones and omits some. The data contain more than 150,000 clones, about 86% of them singletons. The TCR was taken from a middle-aged man with active or convalescent COVID-19. The specimen was peripheral blood.

The chain's CDR3 is CASKAEQYPSTSGGLYNEQFF. In DNA form, the CDR3 reads TGTGCCAGTAAGGCCGAACAGTACCCGTCGACTAGCGGGGGGCTTTACAATGAGCAGTTCTTC. V gene TRBV19 combines with J gene TRBJ2-1, with TRBD2 matching over 13 bases. Germline V gene data show CDR1 as LNHDA and CDR2 as SQIVND (reference sequence). This CDR3 spans 21 amino acids. Losses at the gene ends were 7 bases for V and 4 bases for J; bases not matched to a gene: 22.